These 7 T cell receptor beta chains came from one sample sequenced in a study of blood T cells in healthy people across ages. A second about 6 to 12 cycle PCR used barcoded and J-beta primers. TCRdb redid the calling of the 5' RACE reads with MiXCR, one entry per CDR3 protein. This repertoire shows fewer than 1,000,000 distinct CDR3 sequences, about 42% found once; its top ten account for about a fifth. Sequenced sample: blood. These receptor sequences come from a man in his 60s in good health.

V is TRBV2 and J is TRBJ2-2; D perhaps matches TRBD2 (6 bases). Germline CDR1 is SNHLY and CDR2 is FYNNEI. The CDR3 has 15 amino acids. V lost 4 bases, J lost 0 bases, and 9 bases lay in between. This CDR3 is CASSVAGTNTGELFF. The CDR3 bases are TGTGCCAGCAGTGTCGCGGGAACGAACACCGGGGAGCTGTTTTTT.

As for this clonotype: This clone may be a read error of a much larger clone one base away. The rearrangement joins TRBV11-3 to TRBJ2-3; D ambiguous. Germline CDR1 reads SGHNT; CDR2 reads YENEEA. V was pared by 5 bases and J by 0 bases, with 6 bases between. The CDR3 covers 13 residues. The CDR3 loop is CASSIMSTDTQYF. CDR3 coding DNA: TGTGCCAGCAGCATAATGAGCACAGATACGCAGTATTTT.

The chain links TRBV6-5 to TRBJ2-7; the D gene is possibly TRBD2 (6 bases). The ends were cut back, 8 bases at V and 7 bases at J, with 24 bases in the middle. CDR3 size: 15 residues. Germline values: CDR1 MNHEY, CDR2 SVGAGI. CDR3: CASRQTSGLSKEQYF. The CDR3 nucleotides read TGTGCCAGCCGCCAAACCTCGGGACTCTCGAAGGAGCAGTACTTC.

This clonotype has a count of ten or more. The V gene is TRBV7-2, the J gene TRBJ2-5; 8 nucleotides agree with TRBD1. V was clipped by 1 base and J by 5 bases; unmatched bases: 6. The CDR3 sequence is 15 residues long. Germline lookup yields CDR1 SGHTA and CDR2 FQGNSA. CDR3 loop: CASSLVPGGTETQYF. The CDR3 DNA follows: TGTGCCAGCAGCTTAGTTCCAGGGGGCACCGAGACCCAGTACTTC.

This clonotype has a single count. The junction and the germline gene differ at one end; a read error may be behind it. The rearrangement links TRBV10-3 to TRBJ1-3; TRBD1 matches 9 bases. The CDR3 is made up of 15 amino acids. CDR1 is ENHRY and CDR2 is SYGVKD in the germline V gene. The CDR3 DNA is TGTGCCATCAGAGATCAACAGGGGGCTGGAAACGCCATATATTTT. This translates into CAIRDQQGAGNAIYF.

The rearrangement links TRBV12-3 or TRBV12-4 to TRBJ1-2, with unresolved D. The V gene lost 3 bases and the J gene lost 2 bases, with 7 bases spanning the gap. This CDR3 has 13 amino acids. The CDR3 loop is CASSFLSNYGYTF. The CDR3 coding sequence is TGTGCCAGCAGTTTCCTGTCCAACTATGGCTACACCTTC.

The table lists this clonotype with many counts. The chain combines TRBV3-1 with TRBJ2-3, with D unresolved. The germline V and J ends were trimmed by 3 bases and 1 base, with 2 bases remaining between them. The CDR3 extends over 12 amino acids. CDR1 is LGHDT and CDR2 is YNNKEL in the germline V gene (reference sequence). CDR3 sequence: CASSHRTDTQYF. The CDR3 DNA reads as TGTGCCAGCAGCCATCGCACAGATACGCAGTATTTT.